This T cell receptor (beta chain) derives from a study of T cells in Graves' hyperthyroidism and ophthalmopathy. Study-level background: Peripheral blood draws took place at initial diagnosis, ahead of any treatment.

It was RNA transcripts that yielded the amplified TCR beta CDR3 regions. Primed by the HTBI set, a first-round RT-PCR was run on the TCR CDR3. A single record per CDR3 protein comes from TCRdb applying MiXCR to the multiplex PCR reads. Among about 690,000 distinct CDR3 sequences, approximately 15% were seen once, and the ten largest hold 15%. Trimming took off 0 bases at V and 8 bases at J, with 11 bases between the two ends. The V gene's germline CDR1 is SGHRS and CDR2 YFSETQ. CDR3 length: 13 residues. Material for sequencing was blood. This clonotype was obtained from a man over 45 with Graves' hyperthyroidism. This chain uses TRBV5-1 with TRBJ2-5, with a weak D call TRBD1 (6 bases). This chain's CDR3 is CASSLDRVGTQYF. The CDR3 nucleotides are TGCGCCAGCAGCTTGGACAGGGTGGGAACCCAGTACTTC.